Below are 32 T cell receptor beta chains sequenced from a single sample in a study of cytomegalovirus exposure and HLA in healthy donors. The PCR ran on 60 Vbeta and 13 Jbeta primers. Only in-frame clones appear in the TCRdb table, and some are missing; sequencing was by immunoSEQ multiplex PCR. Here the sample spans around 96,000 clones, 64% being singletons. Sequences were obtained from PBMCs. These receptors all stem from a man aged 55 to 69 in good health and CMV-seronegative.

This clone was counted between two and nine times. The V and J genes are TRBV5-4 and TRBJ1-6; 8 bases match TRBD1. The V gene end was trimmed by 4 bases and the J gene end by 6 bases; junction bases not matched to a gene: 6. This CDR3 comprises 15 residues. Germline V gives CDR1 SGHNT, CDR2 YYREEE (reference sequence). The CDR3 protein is CASSVDRVGNSPLHF. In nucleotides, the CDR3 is TGTGCCAGCAGCGTGGACAGGGTGGGTAATTCACCCCTCCACTTT.

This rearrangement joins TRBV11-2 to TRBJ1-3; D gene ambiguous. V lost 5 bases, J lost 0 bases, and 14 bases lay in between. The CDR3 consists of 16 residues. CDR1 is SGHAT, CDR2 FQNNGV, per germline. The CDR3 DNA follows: TGTGCCAGCAGCCCAACGCGGGGATTCTCTGGAAACACCATATATTTT. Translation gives CASSPTRGFSGNTIYF.

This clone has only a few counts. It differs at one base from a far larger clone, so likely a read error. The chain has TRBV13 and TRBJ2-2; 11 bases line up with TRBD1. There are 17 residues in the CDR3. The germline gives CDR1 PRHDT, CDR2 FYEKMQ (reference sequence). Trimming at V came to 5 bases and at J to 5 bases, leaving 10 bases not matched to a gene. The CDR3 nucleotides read TGTGCCAGCAGCACGAAGAGCTGGGACAGGGGGACCGGGGAGCTGTTTTTT. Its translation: CASSTKSWDRGTGELFF.

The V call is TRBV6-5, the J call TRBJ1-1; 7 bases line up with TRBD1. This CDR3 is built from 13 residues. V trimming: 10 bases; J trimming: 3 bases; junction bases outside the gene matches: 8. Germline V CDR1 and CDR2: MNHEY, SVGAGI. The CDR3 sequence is CAIGGDSDTEAFF. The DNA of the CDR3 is TGTGCCATCGGCGGGGACAGCGACACTGAAGCTTTCTTT.

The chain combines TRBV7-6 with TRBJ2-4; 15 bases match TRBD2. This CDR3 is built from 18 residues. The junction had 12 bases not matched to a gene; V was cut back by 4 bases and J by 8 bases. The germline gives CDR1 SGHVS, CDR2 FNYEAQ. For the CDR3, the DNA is TGTGCCAGCAGCTCACCCGGACTAGCGGGAGGGGTCGGAGACATTCAGTACTTC. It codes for CASSSPGLAGGVGDIQYF.

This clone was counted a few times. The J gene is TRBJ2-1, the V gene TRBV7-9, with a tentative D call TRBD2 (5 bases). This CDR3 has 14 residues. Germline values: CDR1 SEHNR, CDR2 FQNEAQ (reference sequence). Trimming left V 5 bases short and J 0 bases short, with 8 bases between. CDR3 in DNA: TGTGCCAGCAGCCGAGAGGGCTCCTACAATGAGCAGTTCTTC. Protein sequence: CASSREGSYNEQFF.

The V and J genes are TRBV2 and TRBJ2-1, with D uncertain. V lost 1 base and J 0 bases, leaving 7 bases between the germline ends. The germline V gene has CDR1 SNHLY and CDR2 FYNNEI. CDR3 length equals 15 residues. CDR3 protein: CASSEGPTSYNEQFF. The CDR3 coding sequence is TGTGCCAGCAGTGAAGGGCCCACCTCCTACAATGAGCAGTTCTTC.

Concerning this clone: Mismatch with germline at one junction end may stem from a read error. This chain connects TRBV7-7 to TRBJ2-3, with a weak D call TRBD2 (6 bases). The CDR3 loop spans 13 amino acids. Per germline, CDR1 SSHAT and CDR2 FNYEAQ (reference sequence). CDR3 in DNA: TGTGCTAGCAGCTCGGGGGTTACAGATACGCAGTATTTT. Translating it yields CASSSGVTDTQYF.

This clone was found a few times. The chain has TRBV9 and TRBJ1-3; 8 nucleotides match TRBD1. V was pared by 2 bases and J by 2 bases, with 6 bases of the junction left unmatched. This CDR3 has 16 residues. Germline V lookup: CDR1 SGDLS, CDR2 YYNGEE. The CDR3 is CASSVGGQEPGNTIYF. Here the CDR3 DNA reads TGTGCCAGCAGCGTTGGGGGACAGGAGCCTGGAAACACCATATATTTT.

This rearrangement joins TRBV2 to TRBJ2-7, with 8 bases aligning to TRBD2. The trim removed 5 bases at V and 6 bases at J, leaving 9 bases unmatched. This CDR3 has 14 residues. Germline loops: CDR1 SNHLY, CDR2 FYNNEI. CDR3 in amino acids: CASSLRTSRAEQYF. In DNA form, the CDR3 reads TGTGCCAGCAGTTTGAGGACTAGCAGAGCCGAGCAGTACTTC.

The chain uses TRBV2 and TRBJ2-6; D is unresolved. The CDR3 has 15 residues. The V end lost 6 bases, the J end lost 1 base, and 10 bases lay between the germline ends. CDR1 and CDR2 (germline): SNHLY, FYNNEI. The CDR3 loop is CASSSRLSGANVLTF. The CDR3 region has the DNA TGTGCCAGCAGCTCCCGTTTATCTGGGGCCAACGTCCTGACTTTC.

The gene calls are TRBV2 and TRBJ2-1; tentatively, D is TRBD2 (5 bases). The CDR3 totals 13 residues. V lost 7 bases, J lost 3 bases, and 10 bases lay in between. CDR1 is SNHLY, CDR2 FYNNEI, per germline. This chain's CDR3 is CASKNGGYNEQFF. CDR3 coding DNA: TGTGCCAGCAAGAATGGAGGCTACAATGAGCAGTTCTTC.

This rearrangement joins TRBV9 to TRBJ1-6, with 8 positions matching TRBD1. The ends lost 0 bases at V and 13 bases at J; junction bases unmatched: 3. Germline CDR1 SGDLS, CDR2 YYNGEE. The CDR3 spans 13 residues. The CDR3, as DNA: TGTGCCAGCAGCGTAGAGGACAGGGCTCCCCTCCACTTT. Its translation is CASSVEDRAPLHF. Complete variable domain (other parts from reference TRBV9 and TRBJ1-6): DSGVTQTPKHLITATGQRVTLRCSPRSGDLSVYWYQQSLDQGLQFLIQYYNGEERAKGNILERFSAQQFPDLHSELNLSSLELGDSALYFCASSVEDRAPLHFGNGTRLTVT.

The CDR3 reads CATLAGGGITDTQYF. CDR3 nucleotides: TGTGCCACTTTAGCGGGGGGGGGAATCACAGATACGCAGTATTTT. The chain recombines TRBV10-3 with TRBJ2-3; 11 bases agree with TRBD2. The CDR3 totals 15 residues. Germline V lookup: CDR1 ENHRY, CDR2 SYGVKD. V dropped 10 bases and J dropped 2; count of bases not matched to a gene: 8.

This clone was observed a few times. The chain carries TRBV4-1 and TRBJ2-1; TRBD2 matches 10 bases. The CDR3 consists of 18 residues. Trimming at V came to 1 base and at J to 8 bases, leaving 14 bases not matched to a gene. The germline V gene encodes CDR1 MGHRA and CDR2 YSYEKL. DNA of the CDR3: TGCGCCAGCAGCCAAGGAGCCCGGCGGCTAGCGGGAGATTATGAGCAGTTCTTC. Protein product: CASSQGARRLAGDYEQFF.

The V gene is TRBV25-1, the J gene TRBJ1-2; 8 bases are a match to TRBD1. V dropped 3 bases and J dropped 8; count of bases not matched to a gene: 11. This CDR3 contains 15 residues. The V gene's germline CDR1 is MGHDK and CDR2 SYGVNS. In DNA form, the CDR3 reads TGTGCCAGCAGTGAGGGCGGGACAGGCCGGCGGGGCTACACCTTC. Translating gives CASSEGGTGRRGYTF.

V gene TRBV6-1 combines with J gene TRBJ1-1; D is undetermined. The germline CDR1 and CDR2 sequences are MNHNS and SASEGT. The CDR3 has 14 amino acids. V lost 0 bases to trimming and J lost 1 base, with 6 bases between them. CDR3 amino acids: CASSEAAGNTEAFF. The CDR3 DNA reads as TGTGCCAGCAGTGAAGCGGCAGGGAACACTGAAGCTTTCTTT.

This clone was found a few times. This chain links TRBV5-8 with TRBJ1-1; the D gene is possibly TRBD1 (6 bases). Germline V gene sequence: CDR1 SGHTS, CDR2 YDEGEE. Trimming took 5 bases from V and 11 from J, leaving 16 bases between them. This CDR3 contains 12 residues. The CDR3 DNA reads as TGTGCCAGCAGTAATGTTGGGGGCGTTGCTTTCTTT. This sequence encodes CASSNVGGVAFF.

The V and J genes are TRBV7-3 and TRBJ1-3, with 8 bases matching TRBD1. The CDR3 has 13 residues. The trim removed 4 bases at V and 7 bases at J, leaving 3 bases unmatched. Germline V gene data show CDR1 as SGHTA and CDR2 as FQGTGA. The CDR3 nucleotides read TGTGCCAGCAGCTGGACAGGGAACAACACCATATATTTT. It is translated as CASSWTGNNTIYF.

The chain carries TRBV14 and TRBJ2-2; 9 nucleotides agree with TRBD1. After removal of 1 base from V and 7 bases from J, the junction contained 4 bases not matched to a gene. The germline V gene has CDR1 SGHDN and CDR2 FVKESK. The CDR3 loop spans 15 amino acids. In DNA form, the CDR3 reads TGTGCCAGCAGCCAAGCACAGGGGGCTGGCGGGGAGCTGTTTTTT. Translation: CASSQAQGAGGELFF.

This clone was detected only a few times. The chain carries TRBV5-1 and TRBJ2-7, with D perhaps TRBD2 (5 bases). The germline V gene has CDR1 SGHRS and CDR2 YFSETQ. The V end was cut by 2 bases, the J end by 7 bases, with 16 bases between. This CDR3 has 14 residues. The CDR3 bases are TGCGCCAGCAGCTTCTCCGCCGGACTGGGTGAGCAGTACTTC. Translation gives CASSFSAGLGEQYF. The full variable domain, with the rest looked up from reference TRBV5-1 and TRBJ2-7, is KAGVTQTPRYLIKTRGQQVTLSCSPISGHRSVSWYQQTPGQGLQFLFEYFSETQRNKGNFPGRFSGRQFSNSRSEMNVSTLELGDSALYLCASSFSAGLGEQYFGPGTRLTVT.

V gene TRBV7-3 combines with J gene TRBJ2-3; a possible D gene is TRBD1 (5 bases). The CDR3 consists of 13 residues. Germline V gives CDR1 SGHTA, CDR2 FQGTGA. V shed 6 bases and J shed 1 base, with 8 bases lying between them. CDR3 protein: CASSPGRTDTQYF. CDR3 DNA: TGTGCCAGCAGTCCAGGGCGCACAGATACGCAGTATTTT.

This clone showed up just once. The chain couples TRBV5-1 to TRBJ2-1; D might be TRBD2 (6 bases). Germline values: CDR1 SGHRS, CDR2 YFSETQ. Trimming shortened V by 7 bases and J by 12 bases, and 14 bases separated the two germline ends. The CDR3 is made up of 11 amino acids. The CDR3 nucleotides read TGCGCCAGCTGGGAGGCCAACGGGCAGTTCTTC. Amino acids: CASWEANGQFF.

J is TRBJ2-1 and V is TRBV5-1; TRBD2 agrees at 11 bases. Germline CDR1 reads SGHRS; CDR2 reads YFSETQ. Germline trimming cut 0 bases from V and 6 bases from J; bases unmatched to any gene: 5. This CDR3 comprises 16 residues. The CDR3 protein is CASSLALAGGRNEQFF. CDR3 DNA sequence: TGCGCCAGCAGCTTGGCTTTAGCGGGAGGGCGCAATGAGCAGTTCTTC.

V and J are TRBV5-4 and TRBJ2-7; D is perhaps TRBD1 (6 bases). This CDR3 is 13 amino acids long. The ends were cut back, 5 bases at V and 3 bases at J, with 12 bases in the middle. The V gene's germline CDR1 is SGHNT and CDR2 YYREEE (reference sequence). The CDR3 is CASSIWGLYEQYF. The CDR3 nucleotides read TGTGCCAGCAGTATATGGGGGCTCTACGAGCAGTACTTC.

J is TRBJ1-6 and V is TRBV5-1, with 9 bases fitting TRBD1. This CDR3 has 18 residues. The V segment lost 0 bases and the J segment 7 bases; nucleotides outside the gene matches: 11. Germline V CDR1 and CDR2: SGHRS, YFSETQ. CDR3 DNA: TGCGCCAGCAGCTTGGATTCCGGGACAGGGTCTCGAAATTCACCCCTCCACTTT. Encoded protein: CASSLDSGTGSRNSPLHF. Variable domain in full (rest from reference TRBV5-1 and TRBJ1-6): KAGVTQTPRYLIKTRGQQVTLSCSPISGHRSVSWYQQTPGQGLQFLFEYFSETQRNKGNFPGRFSGRQFSNSRSEMNVSTLELGDSALYLCASSLDSGTGSRNSPLHFGNGTRLTVT.

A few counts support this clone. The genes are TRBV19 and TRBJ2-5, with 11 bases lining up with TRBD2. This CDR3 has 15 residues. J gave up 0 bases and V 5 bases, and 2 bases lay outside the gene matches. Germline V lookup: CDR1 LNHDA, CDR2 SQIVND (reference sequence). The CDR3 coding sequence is TGTGCCAGTAGTCTAGCGGGGGGCTACCAAGAGACCCAGTACTTC. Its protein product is CASSLAGGYQETQYF. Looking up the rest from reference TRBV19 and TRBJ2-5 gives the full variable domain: DGGITQSPKYLFRKEGQNVTLSCEQNLNHDAMYWYRQDPGQGLRLIYYSQIVNDFQKGDIAEGYSVSREKKESFPLTVTSAQKNPTAFYLCASSLAGGYQETQYFGPGTRLLVL.

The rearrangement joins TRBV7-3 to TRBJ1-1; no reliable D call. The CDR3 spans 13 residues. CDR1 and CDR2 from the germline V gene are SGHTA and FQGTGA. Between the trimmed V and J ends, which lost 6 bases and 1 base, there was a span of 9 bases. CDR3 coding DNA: TGTGCCAGCAGTTTCGCGGCGAACACTGAAGCTTTCTTT. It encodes CASSFAANTEAFF.

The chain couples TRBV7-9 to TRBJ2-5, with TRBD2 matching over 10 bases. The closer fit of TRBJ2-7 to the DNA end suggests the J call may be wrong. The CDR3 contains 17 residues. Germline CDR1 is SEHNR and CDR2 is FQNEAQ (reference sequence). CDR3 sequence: CASSSPLGSGGHYEQYF. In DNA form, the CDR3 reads TGTGCCAGCAGCTCCCCCCTTGGTAGCGGGGGGCACTACGAGCAGTACTTC.

As DNA, the CDR3 is TGTGCCAGCTCAGTCCCCGGGACAGTCAATCTCAGGTATACGCAGTATTTT. As protein: CASSVPGTVNLRYTQYF. The chain is built from TRBV18 and TRBJ2-3; 7 positions agree with TRBD1. This CDR3 is 17 amino acids long. The V segment lost 5 bases and the J segment 7 bases; nucleotides outside the gene matches: 18. From germline, CDR1 is KGHSH and CDR2 LQKENI.

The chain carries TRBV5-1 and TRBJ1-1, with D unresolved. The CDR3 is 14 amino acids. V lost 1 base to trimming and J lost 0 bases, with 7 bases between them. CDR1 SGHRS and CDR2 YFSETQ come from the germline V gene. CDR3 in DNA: TGCGCCAGCAGCTTGCGGGGTATGAACACTGAAGCTTTCTTT. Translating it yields CASSLRGMNTEAFF. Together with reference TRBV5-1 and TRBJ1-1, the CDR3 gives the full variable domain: KAGVTQTPRYLIKTRGQQVTLSCSPISGHRSVSWYQQTPGQGLQFLFEYFSETQRNKGNFPGRFSGRQFSNSRSEMNVSTLELGDSALYLCASSLRGMNTEAFFGQGTRLTVV.

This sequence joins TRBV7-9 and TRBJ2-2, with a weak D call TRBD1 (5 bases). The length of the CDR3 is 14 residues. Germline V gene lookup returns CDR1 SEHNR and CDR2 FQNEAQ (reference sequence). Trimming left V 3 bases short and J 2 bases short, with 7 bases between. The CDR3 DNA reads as TGTGCCAGCAGCTTCAGGGTAAACACCGGGGAGCTGTTTTTT. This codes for CASSFRVNTGELFF.